This entry lists 28 T cell receptor beta chains sequenced from one sample in a study of T cell responses to AZD1222 COVID-19 vaccine. Repertoires were generated with immunoSEQ multiplex PCR, while TCRdb's copy carries only in-frame clones and drops some. The data hold approximately 130,000 clones, with 84% observed a single time. The input for sequencing was peripheral blood, taken 28 days after the second AZD1222 dose. These receptors came from an adult who received the AZD1222 COVID-19 vaccine.

The genes are TRBV28 and TRBJ1-5, with 9 nucleotides matching TRBD1. The CDR3 is 14 amino acids. Germline CDR1 is MDHEN and CDR2 is SYDVKM. Losses at the gene ends were 4 bases for V and 4 bases for J; bases not matched to a gene: 2. CDR3 region: CASSSGTGNQPQHF. The CDR3 bases are TGTGCCAGCAGTTCCGGGACAGGGAATCAGCCCCAGCATTTT.

This clone came up a few times. The CDR3 DNA reads as TGTGCCACCAGTGACGGGTCGACAGGGAAAGAGACCCAGTACTTC. Its protein product is CATSDGSTGKETQYF. The rearrangement uses TRBV24-1 and TRBJ2-5; 7 bases line up with TRBD1. CDR1 is KGHDR, CDR2 SFDVKD, per germline. The CDR3 spans 15 residues. The J segment lost 3 bases and the V segment lost 4 bases, leaving 7 bases of the junction unmatched.

V and J are TRBV7-2 and TRBJ2-1; TRBD2 agrees at 8 bases. V was clipped by 5 bases and J by 7 bases; unmatched bases: 7. The germline gives CDR1 SGHTA, CDR2 FQGNSA. The CDR3 totals 14 residues. CDR3 DNA sequence: TGTGCCAGCAGCCGGGGGGGGCCTAGGAATGAGCAGTTCTTC. Translating gives CASSRGGPRNEQFF.

The CDR3, as DNA: TGTGCCAGCAGCTCAGGGTGGGGGACCCAGTACTTC. Residues: CASSSGWGTQYF. The J gene is TRBJ2-5, the V gene TRBV6-5; D perhaps matches TRBD1 (5 bases). Trimming cost V 6 bases and J 7 bases, with 12 bases left between them. The germline V gene has CDR1 MNHEY and CDR2 SVGAGI. The CDR3 runs to 12 residues.

This clone appeared a single time. The chain combines TRBV4-1 with TRBJ1-2; possibly TRBD1 for D (6 bases). Trimming took off 5 bases at V and 3 bases at J, with 10 bases between the two ends. Germline V lookup: CDR1 MGHRA, CDR2 YSYEKL. This CDR3 comprises 13 residues. The CDR3 DNA is TGCGCCAGCAGCGGGACACAATACTATGGCTACACCTTC. Protein sequence: CASSGTQYYGYTF.

The genes are TRBV24-1 and TRBJ2-2; D call uncertain. Trimming stripped 9 bases from V and 3 bases from J, with 13 bases between. CDR3 size: 14 residues. Per germline, CDR1 KGHDR and CDR2 SFDVKD. The CDR3 bases are TGTGCCACCTCAAGAGGTACGGACACCGGGGAGCTGTTTTTT. Its translation is CATSRGTDTGELFF.

The V and J genes are TRBV10-3 and TRBJ1-1; D unclear. V lost 3 bases to trimming and J lost 1 base, with 12 bases between them. This CDR3 is built from 15 residues. CDR1 is ENHRY, CDR2 SYGVKD, per germline. For the CDR3, the DNA is TGTGCCATCAGTGACTCCCGGGGTACGAACACTGAAGCTTTCTTT. Its protein is CAISDSRGTNTEAFF.

The V call is TRBV4-3, the J call TRBJ2-7, with no clear D. Germline loops: CDR1 LGHNA, CDR2 YSLEER. V lost 0 bases and J lost 2, with 8 bases in between. The CDR3 has 14 residues. The CDR3 nucleotides read TGCGCCAGCAGCCAAGATTGGCAAACCTACGAGCAGTACTTC. Its protein product is CASSQDWQTYEQYF.

The chain links TRBV7-3 to TRBJ2-2, with 9 positions matching TRBD2. CDR1 is SGHTA and CDR2 is FQGTGA in the germline V gene. The CDR3 length is 18 residues. V trimming: 3 bases; J trimming: 5 bases; junction bases outside the gene matches: 13. CDR3 in DNA: TGTGCCAGCAGCTTTATGACAAAGCGGGGGGTTAGGACCGGGGAGCTGTTTTTT. Protein product: CASSFMTKRGVRTGELFF.

The chain couples TRBV5-1 to TRBJ1-2; D possibly corresponds to TRBD1 (5 bases). The V end lost 0 bases, the J end lost 5 bases, and 11 bases lay between the germline ends. The CDR3 contains 14 residues. The germline V gene has CDR1 SGHRS and CDR2 YFSETQ. The CDR3 nucleotides are TGCGCCAGCAGCTTGGTCACTCAGGGATATGGCTACACCTTC. Translated: CASSLVTQGYGYTF. The full variable domain, rest sourced from reference TRBV5-1 and TRBJ1-2, is KAGVTQTPRYLIKTRGQQVTLSCSPISGHRSVSWYQQTPGQGLQFLFEYFSETQRNKGNFPGRFSGRQFSNSRSEMNVSTLELGDSALYLCASSLVTQGYGYTFGSGTRLTVV.

The rearrangement joins TRBV19 to TRBJ1-1; 10 bases fit TRBD1. After removal of 10 bases from V and 1 base from J, the junction contained 6 bases not matched to a gene. This CDR3 contains 14 residues. Germline lookup yields CDR1 LNHDA and CDR2 SQIVND (reference sequence). CDR3 sequence (DNA): TGTGCCATCACCCGACAGGGGGCGAACACTGAAGCTTTCTTT. This codes for CAITRQGANTEAFF.

This clone was counted only a few times. CDR3 in amino acids: CASTWAGYLSNQPQHF. The CDR3, as DNA: TGTGCCAGCACCTGGGCAGGGTATTTGAGCAATCAGCCCCAGCATTTT. The V and J genes are TRBV19 and TRBJ1-5, with D perhaps matching TRBD1 (5 bases). The germline V and J ends were trimmed by 9 bases and 1 base, with 19 bases remaining between them. The V gene's germline CDR1 is LNHDA and CDR2 SQIVND (reference sequence). The CDR3 has 16 amino acids.

This chain connects TRBV28 to TRBJ2-7; D may be TRBD1 (5 bases). The CDR3 sequence is 14 residues long. Germline V gene data show CDR1 as MDHEN and CDR2 as SYDVKM. V was shortened by 6 bases and J by 0 bases, with 12 bases between the two germline ends. CDR3 loop: CASRNDRNSYEQYF. The DNA of the CDR3 is TGTGCCAGCAGGAACGACAGAAACTCCTACGAGCAGTACTTC.

This clone was observed once. V usage is TRBV11-2 and J usage is TRBJ2-7, with TRBD2 as a possible D gene (5 bases). The CDR3 is 15 residues long. Between the trimmed V and J ends, which lost 0 bases and 3 bases, there was a span of 12 bases. Germline CDR1 is SGHAT and CDR2 is FQNNGV. The CDR3 nucleotides are TGTGCCAGCAGCTTAGAAGAGGGTCTACTCTACGAGCAGTACTTC. Its translation: CASSLEEGLLYEQYF.

The CDR3 protein is CASSLGRYGYTF. The CDR3 DNA follows: TGTGCCAGCAGCTTAGGCCGCTATGGCTACACCTTC. The V and J genes are TRBV7-2 and TRBJ1-2, with D hard to call. Trimming left V 1 base short and J 4 bases short, with 4 bases between. CDR1 SGHTA and CDR2 FQGNSA come from the germline V gene. The CDR3 runs 12 residues.

The chain couples TRBV18 to TRBJ1-3; D is possibly TRBD1 (6 bases). Trimming cost V 3 bases and J 3 bases, with 15 bases left between them. The CDR3 runs 16 residues. The V gene's germline CDR1 is KGHSH and CDR2 LQKENI. CDR3 DNA sequence: TGTGCCAGCTCACCCTTACTCAGGGGTGATGGAAACACCATATATTTT. Translation: CASSPLLRGDGNTIYF.

This clone is a singleton in its sample. The rearrangement uses TRBV7-2 and TRBJ2-7; unclear D gene. The germline V and J ends were trimmed by 5 bases and 2 bases, with 16 bases remaining between them. This CDR3 contains 15 residues. Germline CDR1 is SGHTA and CDR2 is FQGNSA. As DNA, the CDR3 is TGTGCCAGCAGCCCCCCAAGCAGGAATGCCTACGAGCAGTACTTC. Translating gives CASSPPSRNAYEQYF.

The chain combines TRBV19 with TRBJ2-5; D gene unclear. Germline lookup yields CDR1 LNHDA and CDR2 SQIVND (reference sequence). This CDR3 spans 13 amino acids. Trimming cost V 4 bases and J 0 bases, with 6 bases left between them. The CDR3 sequence is CASSTRYQETQYF. CDR3 sequence (DNA): TGTGCCAGTAGTACCAGGTACCAAGAGACCCAGTACTTC.

CDR3 sequence (DNA): TGTGCCAGCAAAGGCGTCGAGCAGTACTTC. Translating it yields CASKGVEQYF. The rearrangement links TRBV6-5 to TRBJ2-7; D not certain. V lost 7 bases to trimming and J lost 6 bases, with 7 bases between them. The CDR3 sequence is 10 residues long. Germline-derived CDR1 and CDR2 are MNHEY and SVGAGI.

J is TRBJ1-4 and V is TRBV19; the D is unclear. V lost 5 bases and J lost 8, with 24 bases in between. Germline CDR1 LNHDA, CDR2 SQIVND (reference sequence). The CDR3 is 17 amino acids. CDR3 nucleotides: TGTGCCAGTAGTGCGCAATATAAGGAGGTGGCTTTAGAAAAACTGTTTTTT. This encodes CASSAQYKEVALEKLFF.

The chain couples TRBV5-1 to TRBJ1-6; no reliable D call. V dropped 4 bases and J dropped 7 bases, with 18 bases sitting between them. Germline V gene lookup returns CDR1 SGHRS and CDR2 YFSETQ. The CDR3 spans 16 residues. The CDR3 nucleotides read TGCGCCAGCAGCGGGCTCGGCCAATTAAGGAATTCACCCCTCCACTTT. It yields the protein CASSGLGQLRNSPLHF.

This chain joins TRBV6-2 or TRBV6-3 and TRBJ1-2; D is possibly TRBD1 (6 bases). V was trimmed by 5 bases and J by 3 bases, leaving 16 bases between them. Germline CDR1 is MNHEY and CDR2 is SVGEGT. The CDR3 runs 15 residues. The CDR3 here is CASSRNRAGDYGYTF. CDR3 bases: TGTGCCAGCAGTCGCAACAGGGCGGGAGACTATGGCTACACCTTC.

This rearrangement joins TRBV6-4 to TRBJ1-2, with TRBD1 matching 10 bases. The CDR3 loop spans 14 amino acids. The ends lost 5 bases at V and 4 bases at J; junction bases unmatched: 4. Germline CDR1 reads MRHNA; CDR2 reads SNTAGT. The CDR3 DNA follows: TGTGCCAGCAGTTCTTGGACAGGGGGCTATGGCTACACCTTC. Residues: CASSSWTGGYGYTF.

This clone was picked up a small number of times. The chain employs TRBV3-1 (or the pseudogene TRBV3-2) and TRBJ1-5, with D perhaps TRBD1 (6 bases). Per the germline V gene, CDR1 is LGHDT and CDR2 is YNNKEL (reference sequence). The CDR3 loop spans 16 amino acids. Trimming stripped 1 base from V and 0 bases from J, with 10 bases between. As DNA, the CDR3 is TGTGCCAGCAGCCAAGTCCCCAGGGGTAGCAATCAGCCCCAGCATTTT. Amino acid sequence: CASSQVPRGSNQPQHF.

V and J are TRBV7-6 and TRBJ1-5; tentative D call: TRBD1 (5 bases). This CDR3 is built from 15 residues. CDR1 and CDR2 (germline): SGHVS, FNYEAQ. V was clipped by 1 base and J by 6 bases, with 13 bases between them. CDR3 sequence reads: CASSLGSGGSQPQHF. Written as DNA, the CDR3 is TGTGCCAGCAGCTTAGGCTCCGGGGGGTCTCAGCCCCAGCATTTT.

The rearrangement links TRBV19 to TRBJ2-3; D call uncertain. V was clipped by 4 bases and J by 2 bases, with 7 bases between them. This CDR3 comprises 13 residues. Germline V gene data show CDR1 as LNHDA and CDR2 as SQIVND (reference sequence). Here the CDR3 DNA reads TGTGCCAGTAGTACCCAGTACACAGATACGCAGTATTTT. Translated: CASSTQYTDTQYF.

This rearrangement joins TRBV5-1 to TRBJ1-3, with D maybe TRBD1 (6 bases). This CDR3 contains 16 residues. With 0 bases removed from V and 0 bases from J, the gap between germline ends came to 10 bases. CDR1 is SGHRS and CDR2 is YFSETQ in the germline V gene. In DNA form, the CDR3 reads TGCGCCAGCAGCTTGGGACAGGTGAACTCTGGAAACACCATATATTTT. It translates to CASSLGQVNSGNTIYF.

The genes are TRBV27 and TRBJ1-6, with D possibly TRBD1 on 5 matching bases. CDR1 is MNHEY, CDR2 SMNVEV, per germline (reference sequence). The CDR3 spans 18 residues. Deletions cut 3 bases from V and 0 bases from J, with 15 bases between. The CDR3 sequence is CASSFRQPSSSYNSPLHF. The CDR3 coding sequence is TGTGCCAGCAGTTTTAGACAGCCTTCAAGCTCCTATAATTCACCCCTCCACTTT.